The 18 T cell receptor beta chains below were found in one sample sequenced in a study of blood T cell repertoires in COVID-19. The table came from immunoSEQ multiplex PCR; TCRdb's copy has only in-frame clones and leaves some out. Of over 400,000 clones in the sample, approximately 83% were seen once. Material for sequencing was peripheral blood. The origin of the receptors is a human donor in a cohort sampled during active COVID-19.

The chain combines TRBV19 with TRBJ2-5; D not resolved. The V gene lost 2 bases and the J gene lost 1 base, with 5 bases spanning the gap. Germline V gene data show CDR1 as LNHDA and CDR2 as SQIVND (reference sequence). The CDR3 has 13 residues. The CDR3: CASSINFQETQYF. DNA for the CDR3: TGTGCCAGTAGTATAAACTTCCAAGAGACCCAGTACTTC.

V usage is TRBV19 and J usage is TRBJ2-5, with 9 bases lining up with TRBD1. V lost 2 bases, J lost 3 bases, and 4 bases stayed unmatched. This CDR3 has 15 residues. Germline values: CDR1 LNHDA, CDR2 SQIVND (reference sequence). The CDR3 spells CASSIYRDREETQYF. CDR3 nucleotide sequence: TGTGCCAGTAGTATATACCGGGACAGGGAAGAGACCCAGTACTTC.

The chain combines TRBV7-2 with TRBJ1-2, with D hard to call. The CDR3 consists of 14 residues. V was pared by 1 base and J by 4 bases, with 10 bases between. Germline lookup yields CDR1 SGHTA and CDR2 FQGNSA. DNA for the CDR3: TGTGCCAGCAGCTTAGATCCAACATCCTATGGCTACACCTTC. It codes for CASSLDPTSYGYTF.

This clone turned up a few times. The rearrangement joins TRBV30 to TRBJ2-7; TRBD2 agrees at 9 bases. CDR3 length equals 14 residues. J was trimmed by 6 bases and V by 2 bases; bases with no gene match: 8. Germline lookup yields CDR1 GTSNPN and CDR2 SVGIG (reference sequence). Here the CDR3 DNA reads TGTGCCTGGAGTATAGCGGGAGTTGCAAGCGAGCAGTACTTC. It translates to CAWSIAGVASEQYF.

This clone was seen repeatedly, ten times or more. This sequence joins TRBV4-1 and TRBJ1-3, with TRBD1 matching 8 bases. Germline CDR1 and CDR2: MGHRA and YSYEKL. The CDR3 spans 18 residues. V lost 2 bases, J lost 0 bases, and 9 bases stayed unmatched. In nucleotides, the CDR3 is TGCGCCAGCAGCCAATTGTACAGGGGGGTATACTCTGGAAACACCATATATTTT. It codes for CASSQLYRGVYSGNTIYF.

The rearrangement links TRBV7-9 to TRBJ1-2; TRBD1 might be the D (5 bases). Germline CDR1 SEHNR, CDR2 FQNEAQ (reference sequence). Trimming took off 0 bases at V and 4 bases at J, with 18 bases between the two ends. The CDR3 extends over 17 amino acids. CDR3 protein: CASSLAAAPGRSYGYTF. Here the CDR3 DNA reads TGTGCCAGCAGCTTAGCGGCGGCGCCAGGGCGGTCCTATGGCTACACCTTC.

This clone was seen a few times. V and J are TRBV2 and TRBJ1-1, with 7 bases matching TRBD1. The CDR3 covers 13 residues. Per the germline V gene, CDR1 is SNHLY and CDR2 is FYNNEI. The ends lost 4 bases at V and 1 base at J; junction bases unmatched: 0. The CDR3: CASSGDRNTEAFF. In DNA, the CDR3 is TGTGCCAGCAGTGGGGACAGGAACACTGAAGCTTTCTTT. The variable domain in full, with the rest retrieved from reference TRBV2 and TRBJ1-1, is EPEVTQTPSHQVTQMGQEVILRCVPISNHLYFYWYRQILGQKVEFLVSFYNNEISEKSEIFDDQFSVERPDGSNFTLKIRSTKLEDSAMYFCASSGDRNTEAFFGQGTRLTVV.

This chain links TRBV20-1 with TRBJ2-3, with 11 bases identical to TRBD2. Germline V gene sequence: CDR1 DFQATT, CDR2 SNEGSKA (reference sequence). The CDR3 consists of 16 residues. The trim removed 3 bases at V and 2 bases at J, leaving 7 bases unmatched. The CDR3 nucleotides are TGCAGTGCTAGTGCCACTAGCGGGAGCACCACAGATACGCAGTATTTT. It encodes CSASATSGSTTDTQYF.

Notes on this clone: The same CDR3 arises from other DNA sequences in this sample as well. This chain joins TRBV3-1 (or the pseudogene TRBV3-2) and TRBJ2-3; D gene uncertain. This CDR3 contains 13 residues. Germline-derived CDR1 and CDR2 are LGHDT and YNNKEL (reference sequence). V shed 0 bases and J shed 6 bases, with 7 bases lying between them. The CDR3 DNA sequence: TGTGCCAGCAGCCAAGATCTAGGCGATACGCAGTATTTT. Protein product: CASSQDLGDTQYF.

On this clone itself: The identical CDR3 is also encoded by other nucleotide sequences in the sample. The V and J genes are TRBV29-1 and TRBJ2-1; 11 positions agree with TRBD2. With V trimmed by 4 bases and J by 3 bases, 2 bases remained unmatched. CDR1 SQVTM and CDR2 ANQGSEA come from the germline V gene. This CDR3 is 14 amino acids long. The CDR3 here is CSVAGLADYNEQFF. The CDR3 region has the DNA TGCAGCGTTGCGGGACTAGCGGACTACAATGAGCAGTTCTTC.

A single count supports this clone. The chain joins TRBV7-3 to TRBJ2-6; D unresolved. V was clipped by 1 base and J by 0 bases, with 16 bases between them. The CDR3 covers 19 residues. The germline CDR1 and CDR2 sequences are SGHTA and FQGTGA. CDR3 region: CASSLIPLVLSSGANVLTF. CDR3 DNA sequence: TGTGCCAGCAGCTTAATCCCACTCGTCTTAAGCTCTGGGGCCAACGTCCTGACTTTC. The full variable domain, in which reference TRBV7-3 and TRBJ2-6 provide the parts outside the CDR3, is GAGVSQTPSNKVTEKGKYVELRCDPISGHTALYWYRQSLGQGPEFLIYFQGTGAADDSGLPNDRFFAVRPEGSVSTLKIQRTERGDSAVYLCASSLIPLVLSSGANVLTFGAGSRLTVL.

CDR3 region: CASSTQGMNIQYF. DNA of the CDR3: TGTGCCAGTAGTACACAGGGAATGAACATTCAGTACTTC. The chain recombines TRBV19 with TRBJ2-4; possible D gene TRBD1, 6 bases. CDR1 is LNHDA and CDR2 is SQIVND in the germline V gene (reference sequence). Trimming left V 4 bases short and J 7 bases short, with 11 bases between. The CDR3 consists of 13 residues.

The chain recombines TRBV30 with TRBJ2-3; tentatively, D is TRBD2 (5 bases). There are 16 residues in the CDR3. Germline loops: CDR1 GTSNPN, CDR2 SVGIG (reference sequence). The V gene lost 0 bases and the J gene lost 0 bases, with 13 bases spanning the gap. CDR3 DNA sequence: TGTGCCTGGAGTGTAGGGATAGCGACAAGCACAGATACGCAGTATTTT. It is translated as CAWSVGIATSTDTQYF. The full variable domain, rest sourced from reference TRBV30 and TRBJ2-3, is SQTIHQWPATLVQPVGSPLSLECTVEGTSNPNLYWYRQAAGRGLQLLFYSVGIGQISSEVPQNLSASRPQDRQFILSSKKLLLSDSGFYLCAWSVGIATSTDTQYFGPGTRLTVL.

The chain carries TRBV7-2 and TRBJ1-4, with 9 bases that match TRBD1. V lost 5 bases, J lost 6 bases, and 10 bases stayed unmatched. Per germline, CDR1 SGHTA and CDR2 FQGNSA. The CDR3 extends over 16 amino acids. In nucleotides, the CDR3 is TGTGCCAGCAGCCTGCTACCGGGACAGGGCCATGAAAAACTGTTTTTT. Translated, it gives CASSLLPGQGHEKLFF.

The chain carries TRBV28 and TRBJ2-3; 8 bases are shared with TRBD1. Germline-derived CDR1 and CDR2 are MDHEN and SYDVKM. The CDR3 consists of 15 residues. V lost 5 bases to trimming and J lost 5 bases; unmatched junction nucleotides: 9. CDR3 in amino acids: CASSPGGAGRDTQYF. DNA of the CDR3: TGTGCCAGCAGTCCAGGGGGCGCAGGGAGAGATACGCAGTATTTT. Full variable domain (remainder filled in from reference TRBV28 and TRBJ2-3): DVKVTQSSRYLVKRTGEKVFLECVQDMDHENMFWYRQDPGLGLRLIYFSYDVKMKEKGDIPEGYSVSREKKERFSLILESASTNQTSMYLCASSPGGAGRDTQYFGPGTRLTVL.

The V gene is TRBV30, the J gene TRBJ2-5; 12 bases fit TRBD1. Trimming at V came to 4 bases and at J to 9 bases, leaving 3 bases not matched to a gene. The CDR3 is made up of 12 amino acids. Germline V gives CDR1 GTSNPN, CDR2 SVGIG (reference sequence). Here the CDR3 DNA reads TGTGCCTGGACGGGACAGGGGGCCCCCCAGTACTTC. Translated: CAWTGQGAPQYF.

The chain employs TRBV24-1 and TRBJ2-6; 11 bases map to TRBD1. There are 17 residues in the CDR3. J gave up 0 bases and V 7 bases, and 4 bases lay outside the gene matches. CDR1 and CDR2 (germline): KGHDR, SFDVKD. The CDR3 spells CATRAGTGGSGANVLTF. The CDR3 nucleotides read TGTGCCACCAGAGCCGGGACAGGGGGCTCTGGGGCCAACGTCCTGACTTTC.

The rearrangement links TRBV7-8 to TRBJ2-3; a weak D match, TRBD1 (8 bases). The germline V gene encodes CDR1 SGHVS and CDR2 FQNEAQ. The V end was cut by 2 bases, the J end by 6 bases, with 15 bases between. The CDR3 extends over 15 amino acids. The CDR3 coding sequence is TGTGCCAGCAGCTTACTTACAGGGGGGGGCGATACGCAGTATTTT. Translation: CASSLLTGGGDTQYF.